What follows describes a single TCR beta chain. This entry is derived from a study of blood T cell repertoires in COVID-19. At the level of the study: The cDNA or gDNA used as material had been derived from T cells, B-cell-depleted T cells, or PBMCs.

This CDR3 contains 16 residues. The V end was cut by 4 bases, the J end by 4 bases, with 19 bases between. The table came from immunoSEQ multiplex PCR; TCRdb's copy has only in-frame clones and leaves some out. The sample contains about 370,000 clones, roughly nine tenths of which appear only once. Each participant's cohort was designated according to participant-reported clinical history. Individuals in the exposed group had encountered a COVID-19 case within 2 weeks preceding study entry. The chain uses TRBV23-1 and TRBJ1-2; D perhaps matches TRBD1 (6 bases). TRBV23-1 is noted as an ORF with a role that remains uncertain. Sequences were obtained from PBMCs or T cells enriched from blood (not recorded which). This clonotype originated in a woman in her thirties or forties who had been exposed to COVID-19. CDR3 protein: CASSLEWQGPRYGYTF. As DNA, the CDR3 is TGCGCCAGCAGTCTAGAGTGGCAGGGGCCTCGCTATGGCTACACCTTC.